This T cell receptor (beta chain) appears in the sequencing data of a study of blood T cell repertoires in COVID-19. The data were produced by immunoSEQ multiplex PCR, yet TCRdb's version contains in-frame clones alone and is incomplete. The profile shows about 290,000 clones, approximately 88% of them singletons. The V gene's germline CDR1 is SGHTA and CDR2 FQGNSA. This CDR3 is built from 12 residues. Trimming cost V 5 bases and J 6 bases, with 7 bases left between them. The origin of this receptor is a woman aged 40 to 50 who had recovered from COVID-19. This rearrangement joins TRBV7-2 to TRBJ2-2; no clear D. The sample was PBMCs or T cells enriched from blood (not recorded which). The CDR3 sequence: CASSLYSGELFF. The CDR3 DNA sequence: TGTGCCAGCAGCCTATACTCCGGGGAGCTGTTTTTT.